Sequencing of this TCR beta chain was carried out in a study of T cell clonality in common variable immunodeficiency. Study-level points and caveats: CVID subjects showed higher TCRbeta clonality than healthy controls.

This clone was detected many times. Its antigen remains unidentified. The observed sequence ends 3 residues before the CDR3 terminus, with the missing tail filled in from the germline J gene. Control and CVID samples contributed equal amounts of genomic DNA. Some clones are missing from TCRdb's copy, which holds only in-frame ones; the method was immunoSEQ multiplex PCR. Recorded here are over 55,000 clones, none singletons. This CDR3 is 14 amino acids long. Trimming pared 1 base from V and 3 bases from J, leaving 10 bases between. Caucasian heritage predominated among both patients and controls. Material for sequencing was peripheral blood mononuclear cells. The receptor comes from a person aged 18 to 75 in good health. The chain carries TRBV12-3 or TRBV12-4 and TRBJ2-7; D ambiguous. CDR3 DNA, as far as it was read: TGTGCCAGCAGTTTAGGGCAGGTCCTCTACGAG. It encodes CASSLGQVLYE. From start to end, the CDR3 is CASSLGQVLYEQYF.